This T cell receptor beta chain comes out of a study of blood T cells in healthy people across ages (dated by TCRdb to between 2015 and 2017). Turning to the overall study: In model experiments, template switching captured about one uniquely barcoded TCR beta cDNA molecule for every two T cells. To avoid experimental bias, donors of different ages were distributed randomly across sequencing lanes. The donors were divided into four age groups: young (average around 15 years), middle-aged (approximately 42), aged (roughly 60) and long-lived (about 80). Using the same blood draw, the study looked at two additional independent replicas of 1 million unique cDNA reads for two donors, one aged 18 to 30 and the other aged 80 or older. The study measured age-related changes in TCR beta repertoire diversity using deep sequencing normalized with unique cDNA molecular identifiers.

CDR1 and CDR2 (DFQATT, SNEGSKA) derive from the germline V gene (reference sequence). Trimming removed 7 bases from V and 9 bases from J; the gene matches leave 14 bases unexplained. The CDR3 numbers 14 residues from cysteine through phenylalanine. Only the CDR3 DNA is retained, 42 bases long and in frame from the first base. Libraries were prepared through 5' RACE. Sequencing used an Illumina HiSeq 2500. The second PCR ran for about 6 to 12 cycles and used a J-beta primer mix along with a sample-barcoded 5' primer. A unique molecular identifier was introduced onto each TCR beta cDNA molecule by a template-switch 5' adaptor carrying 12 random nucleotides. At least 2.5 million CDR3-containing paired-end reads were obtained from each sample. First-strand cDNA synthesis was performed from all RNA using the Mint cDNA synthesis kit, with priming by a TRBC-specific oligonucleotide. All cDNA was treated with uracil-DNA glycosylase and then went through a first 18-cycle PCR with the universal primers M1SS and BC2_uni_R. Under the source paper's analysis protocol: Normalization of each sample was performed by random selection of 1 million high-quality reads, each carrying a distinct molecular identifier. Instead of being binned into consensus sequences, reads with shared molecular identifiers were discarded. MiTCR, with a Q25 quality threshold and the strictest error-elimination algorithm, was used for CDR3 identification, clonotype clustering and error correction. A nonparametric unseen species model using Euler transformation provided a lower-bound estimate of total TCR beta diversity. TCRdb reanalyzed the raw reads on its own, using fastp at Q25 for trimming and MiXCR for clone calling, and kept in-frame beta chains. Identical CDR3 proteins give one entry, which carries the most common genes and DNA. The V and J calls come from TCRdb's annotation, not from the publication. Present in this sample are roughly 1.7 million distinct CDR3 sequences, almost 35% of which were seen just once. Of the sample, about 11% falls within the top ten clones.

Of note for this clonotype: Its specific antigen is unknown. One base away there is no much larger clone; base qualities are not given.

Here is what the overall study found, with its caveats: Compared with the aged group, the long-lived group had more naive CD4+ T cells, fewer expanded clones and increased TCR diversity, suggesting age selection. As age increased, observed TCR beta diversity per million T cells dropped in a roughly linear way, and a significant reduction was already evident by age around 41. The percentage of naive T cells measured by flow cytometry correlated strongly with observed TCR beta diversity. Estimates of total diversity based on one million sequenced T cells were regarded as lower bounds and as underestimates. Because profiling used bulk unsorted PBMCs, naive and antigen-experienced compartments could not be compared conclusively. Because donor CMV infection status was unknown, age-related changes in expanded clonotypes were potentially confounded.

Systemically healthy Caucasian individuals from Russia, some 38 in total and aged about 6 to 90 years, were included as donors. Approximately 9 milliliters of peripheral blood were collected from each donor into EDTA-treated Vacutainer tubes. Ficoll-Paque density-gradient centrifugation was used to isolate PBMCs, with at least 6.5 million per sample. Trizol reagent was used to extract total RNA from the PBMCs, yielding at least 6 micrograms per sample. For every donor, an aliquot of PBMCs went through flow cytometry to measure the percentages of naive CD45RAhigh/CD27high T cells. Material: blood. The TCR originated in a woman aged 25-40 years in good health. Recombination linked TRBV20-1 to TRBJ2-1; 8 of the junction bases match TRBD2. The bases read TGCAGTGGGGGGGCGGGGGGCCTTGGGAGTGAGCAGTTCTTC. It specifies CSGGAGGLGSEQFF.